Below are 26 T cell receptor beta chains sequenced from a single sample in a study of blood T cells in healthy people across ages. Alongside a J-beta primer mix, a sample-barcoded 5' primer served in a second PCR lasting roughly 6 to 11 cycles. TCRdb redid the calling of the 5' RACE reads with MiXCR, one entry per CDR3 protein. The table includes 700,000 to 850,000 distinct CDR3 sequences, under 40% detected once. The sequencing input was blood. The source is a man between 18 and 29 years old in good health.

The chain is built from TRBV4-3 and TRBJ1-4; 9 nucleotides line up with TRBD1. The CDR3 spans 16 residues. Trimming cost V 1 base and J 7 bases; bases outside gene matches: 7. CDR1 is LGHNA and CDR2 is YSLEER in the germline V gene. CDR3: CASSQGRGQGLEKLFF. The CDR3 DNA reads TGCGCCAGCAGCCAAGGGCGGGGACAGGGACTTGAAAAACTGTTTTTT.

The V and J genes are TRBV18 and TRBJ2-1; no firm D call. The end of the DNA fits TRBJ2-7 better, so the J call may be wrong. Germline V CDR1 and CDR2: KGHSH, LQKENI. The CDR3 length is 14 residues. In nucleotides, the CDR3 is TGTGCCAGCTCACCCGACCGCACTTACAATGAGCAGTACTTC. This codes for CASSPDRTYNEQYF.

This clonotype has just one count. The chain uses TRBV6-2 or TRBV6-3 and TRBJ2-2, with TRBD1 matching 7 bases. J lost 3 bases, V lost 1 base, and 5 bases had no gene match. This CDR3 region has 16 residues. Looked up from germline, CDR1 is MNHEY and CDR2 is SVGEGT. This chain's CDR3 is CASSYWGQMDTGELFF. The CDR3 DNA sequence: TGTGCCAGCAGTTACTGGGGACAGATGGACACCGGGGAGCTGTTTTTT.

V is TRBV6-2 or TRBV6-3 and J is TRBJ1-1; D may be TRBD1 (5 bases). CDR3 length: 14 residues. CDR1 is MNHEY and CDR2 is SVGEGT in the germline V gene. V was clipped by 7 bases and J by 3 bases, with 15 bases between them. Here the CDR3 DNA reads TGTGCCAGCACCTCCAGGGCAGGACACACTGAAGCTTTCTTT. It codes for CASTSRAGHTEAFF.

This clonotype was observed many times. The V gene is TRBV10-3, the J gene TRBJ2-5; no reliable D call. The CDR3 has 12 amino acids. Trimming pared 2 bases from V and 5 bases from J, leaving 6 bases between. From germline, CDR1 is ENHRY and CDR2 SYGVKD. CDR3 loop: CAISEVDETQYF. The CDR3 DNA sequence: TGTGCCATCAGTGAGGTGGATGAGACCCAGTACTTC.

As to this clonotype: Being one base from a much bigger clone, this may be a read error. The chain links TRBV20-1 to TRBJ2-4; possibly TRBD1 or TRBD2 for D (6 bases each). This CDR3 contains 15 residues. CDR1 is DFQATT, CDR2 SNEGSKA, per germline (reference sequence). V was trimmed by 2 bases and J by 0 bases, leaving 11 bases between them. The CDR3 reads CSARRGELAKNIQYF. CDR3 DNA: TGCAGTGCTAGAAGGGGGGAGTTAGCCAAAAACATTCAGTACTTC.

The J gene is TRBJ2-5, the V gene TRBV19; D tentatively fits TRBD1 or TRBD2 (5 bases each). V shed 7 bases and J shed 5 bases, with 14 bases lying between them. Germline V gene sequence: CDR1 LNHDA, CDR2 SQIVND (reference sequence). CDR3 length: 13 residues. This chain's CDR3 is CASKVQGGETQYF. The CDR3 nucleotides read TGTGCCAGTAAGGTCCAGGGCGGGGAGACCCAGTACTTC.

Note on this clonotype: Its ends do not fully match the called genes, so a read error is possible. V gene TRBV5-1 combines with J gene TRBJ2-5; D might be TRBD2 (5 bases). The J call may be incorrect, as the DNA end agrees better with TRBJ2-7. The CDR3 contains 13 residues. The germline V gene encodes CDR1 SGHRS and CDR2 YFSETQ. This CDR3 reads CVSSPTSIYEQYF. CDR3 nucleotide sequence: TGCGTCAGCAGCCCCACTAGTATCTACGAGCAGTACTTC.

V is TRBV4-3 and J is TRBJ1-4; maybe TRBD1 (5 bases). This CDR3 has 15 amino acids. Germline CDR1 and CDR2: LGHNA and YSLEER. V lost 3 bases, J lost 5 bases, and 13 bases lay in between. The CDR3 region has the DNA TGCGCCAGCAGCCAGGGTGGGGCGCGCAATGAAAAACTGTTTTTT. Its protein product is CASSQGGARNEKLFF.

This clonotype appeared a few times. The chain joins TRBV21-1 to TRBJ2-1; the DNA was not compared with TRBD2, the D call given in the table. TRBV21-1 is listed as a pseudogene. CDR3 size: 18 residues. As DNA, the CDR3 is TGTGCCAGCAGCTTTCGACTAGCGGGAGACGGTTTCTACAATGAGCAGTTCTTC. This encodes CASSFRLAGDGFYNEQFF.

V usage is TRBV12-3 or TRBV12-4 and J usage is TRBJ1-2; TRBD1 might be the D (5 bases). The CDR3 runs 11 residues. The V end was cut by 10 bases, the J end by 6 bases, with 12 bases between. DNA of the CDR3: TGTGCCATTGCTTGGGGGGATGGCTACACCTTC. Translation: CAIAWGDGYTF.

The chain employs TRBV11-2 and TRBJ1-1, with D tentatively TRBD1 (5 bases). The germline gives CDR1 SGHAT, CDR2 FQNNGV. The CDR3 has 16 residues. Trimming shortened V by 5 bases and J by 2 bases, and 18 bases separated the two germline ends. The CDR3 reads CASSTSGQEPNTEAFF. CDR3 nucleotides: TGTGCCAGCAGCACATCCGGACAAGAGCCTAACACTGAAGCTTTCTTT.

The chain carries TRBV5-1 and TRBJ2-7, with D possibly TRBD2 on 6 matching bases. The DNA matches TRBJ2-5 better at its end, which makes the J call doubtful. The CDR3 consists of 14 residues. Per the germline V gene, CDR1 is SGHRS and CDR2 is YFSETQ. The CDR3 DNA follows: TGCGCCAGCAGCTTGGCGGGAGCCGATGAGACCCAGTACTTC. Protein product: CASSLAGADETQYF.

The J gene is TRBJ1-1, the V gene TRBV28; unclear D gene. Between the trimmed V and J ends, which lost 4 bases and 4 bases, there was a span of 10 bases. The CDR3 runs to 13 residues. Germline CDR1 and CDR2: MDHEN and SYDVKM. DNA of the CDR3: TGTGCCAGCAGTTCCCCGCCAAGCACTGAAGCTTTCTTT. It translates to CASSSPPSTEAFF.

The rearrangement uses TRBV3-1 and TRBJ1-1; a weak D match, TRBD1 (5 bases). Germline-derived CDR1 and CDR2 are LGHDT and YNNKEL (reference sequence). Trimming took 4 bases from V and 11 from J, leaving 14 bases between them. The CDR3 has 12 amino acids. CDR3 region: CASSPPGRGAFF. As DNA, the CDR3 is TGTGCCAGCAGCCCCCCGGGGCGGGGGGCTTTCTTT. Looking up the rest from reference TRBV3-1 and TRBJ1-1 gives the full variable domain: DTAVSQTPKYLVTQMGNDKSIKCEQNLGHDTMYWYKQDSKKFLKIMFSYNNKELIINETVPNRFSPKSPDKAHLNLHINSLELGDSAVYFCASSPPGRGAFFGQGTRLTVV.

This clonotype showed up just a few times. The chain carries TRBV15 and TRBJ1-4, with D unclear. The germline V gene encodes CDR1 LNHNV and CDR2 YYDKDF (reference sequence). With 0 bases removed from V and 6 bases from J, the gap between germline ends came to 14 bases. The CDR3 loop spans 16 amino acids. CDR3 bases: TGTGCCACCAGCAGAGAGGGAGGGCACCGGGATGAAAAACTGTTTTTT. Protein: CATSREGGHRDEKLFF.

V usage is TRBV6-6 and J usage is TRBJ2-7; D gene uncertain. In germline, CDR1 is MNHNY, CDR2 SVGAGI (reference sequence). There are 16 residues in the CDR3. V lost 8 bases and J 1 base, leaving 21 bases between the germline ends. The CDR3 coding sequence is TGTGCCAGCGCCGGATCCGCCCGCACATCTTCCTACGAGCAGTACTTC. Translation gives CASAGSARTSSYEQYF.

This clonotype was seen repeatedly, ten times or more. The rearrangement uses TRBV12-3 or TRBV12-4 and TRBJ2-5; the D is unclear. Trimming shortened V by 1 base and J by 2 bases, and 20 bases separated the two germline ends. This CDR3 region has 18 residues. The CDR3 DNA reads TGTGCCAGCAGTTTAGTCGTGGGTTACGGACCCTGGCAAGAGACCCAGTACTTC. Translation gives CASSLVVGYGPWQETQYF.

In the case of this clonotype: One junction end does not reproduce the germline sequence, and a read error may be involved. The rearrangement uses TRBV5-4 and TRBJ2-1, with unresolved D. Germline V gives CDR1 SGHNT, CDR2 YYREEE (reference sequence). CDR3 size: 15 residues. The CDR3 region is CAGSKTPTSYNEQFF. In nucleotides, the CDR3 is TGTGCCGGCAGCAAGACACCGACCTCCTACAATGAGCAGTTCTTC.

This clonotype was counted a few times. The chain couples TRBV12-3 or TRBV12-4 to TRBJ1-2; no definite D call. This CDR3 is 14 amino acids long. Trimming pared 5 bases from V and 5 bases from J, leaving 15 bases between. The CDR3 sequence is CASSPGEVPYGYTF. CDR3 nucleotide sequence: TGTGCCAGCAGTCCCGGAGAGGTCCCTTATGGCTACACCTTC.

In its sample, this clonotype was seen a few times. This chain connects TRBV2 to TRBJ1-5, with a weak D call TRBD1 (6 bases). V was shortened by 4 bases and J by 3 bases, with 19 bases between the two germline ends. The CDR3 has 17 amino acids. Germline V gives CDR1 SNHLY, CDR2 FYNNEI. The CDR3 region has the DNA TGTGCCAGCAGTGGAGACAGGAATCTTGGTATCAATCAGCCCCAGCATTTT. Translated, it gives CASSGDRNLGINQPQHF.

This clonotype was detected only once. A much more abundant neighbour one base away suggests this may be a read error. The DNA of the CDR3 is TGCAGTGCTTCACAGGGGATTGGAGCTTTCTTT. Translation gives CSASQGIGAFF. V is TRBV20-1 and J is TRBJ1-1, with 7 bases matching TRBD1. The V gene's germline CDR1 is DFQATT and CDR2 SNEGSKA (reference sequence). This CDR3 is built from 11 residues. V dropped 5 bases and J dropped 10; count of bases not matched to a gene: 7.

This clonotype showed up just a few times. The V and J genes are TRBV7-2 and TRBJ1-5; D remains unclear. Trimming cost V 4 bases and J 7 bases, with 14 bases left between them. The CDR3 runs to 14 residues. From germline, CDR1 is SGHTA and CDR2 FQGNSA. Here the CDR3 DNA reads TGTGCCAGCAGCTCCCCATCACTCATACAGCCCCAGCATTTT. Translating gives CASSSPSLIQPQHF.

This clonotype appeared once. The chain carries TRBV2 and TRBJ2-4, with a possible D match to TRBD2 (5 bases). The DNA end is more similar to TRBJ2-5, so the J call may be wrong. Germline values: CDR1 SNHLY, CDR2 FYNNEI. This CDR3 has 12 amino acids. The CDR3 sequence is CARDTGGRTQYF. The CDR3 region has the DNA TGTGCCAGAGATACCGGAGGAAGGACCCAGTACTTC.

Only a few counts were recorded for this clonotype. The chain joins TRBV3-1 to TRBJ1-5, with a weak D call TRBD1 (5 bases). Germline CDR1 is LGHDT and CDR2 is YNNKEL (reference sequence). The CDR3 extends over 18 amino acids. The germline V and J ends were trimmed by 0 bases and 2 bases, with 17 bases remaining between them. CDR3 coding DNA: TGTGCCAGCAGCCAAGAAGGGATCGGGGGTAATGGCAATCAGCCCCAGCATTTT. Protein: CASSQEGIGGNGNQPQHF.

This clonotype has more than one count but fewer than ten. The chain has TRBV20-1 and TRBJ2-5; no firm D call. V was shortened by 5 bases and J by 11 bases, with 21 bases between the two germline ends. Looked up from germline, CDR1 is DFQATT and CDR2 is SNEGSKA (reference sequence). The CDR3 has 13 residues. In DNA, the CDR3 is TGCAGTGCTGAATACTATCAGGCTAATGAGCAGTACTTC. Amino acid sequence: CSAEYYQANEQYF.